The 12 T cell receptor beta chains below come from one sample, sequenced in a study of identifying expanded T cells in peripheral blood. Using immunoSEQ multiplex PCR, the repertoire was profiled, and TCRdb retains in-frame clones only, with some absent. The sample consists of more than 45,000 clones, around four fifths of them appearing once. The sample taken for sequencing was blood. The receptor source for this set is a person aged 18 to 70 in good health.

The chain links TRBV11-2 to TRBJ2-1; D is perhaps TRBD2 (6 bases). The CDR3 length is 14 residues. Germline V lookup: CDR1 SGHAT, CDR2 FQNNGV. V was cut by 5 bases and J by 1 base, with 9 bases left in between. The CDR3 DNA sequence: TGTGCCAGCAGCGTTAGCGGATCCTACAATGAGCAGTTCTTC. Protein product: CASSVSGSYNEQFF.

This chain links TRBV19 with TRBJ1-2, with D perhaps matching TRBD1 (6 bases). This CDR3 is built from 15 residues. Germline CDR1 reads LNHDA; CDR2 reads SQIVND (reference sequence). Trimming shortened V by 6 bases and J by 0 bases, and 14 bases separated the two germline ends. This CDR3 is CASRFRGASNYGYTF. Here the CDR3 DNA reads TGTGCCAGTAGGTTTCGGGGGGCGTCTAACTATGGCTACACCTTC.

V gene TRBV10-3 combines with J gene TRBJ1-2; D remains unclear. With 6 bases removed from V and 5 bases from J, the gap between germline ends came to 19 bases. This CDR3 spans 15 amino acids. The germline CDR1 and CDR2 sequences are ENHRY and SYGVKD. The CDR3 sequence: CAIRPNSGDKYGYTF. The CDR3 DNA reads as TGTGCCATCAGGCCGAACTCTGGGGATAAGTATGGCTACACCTTC.

V gene TRBV6-1 combines with J gene TRBJ2-3, with D tentatively TRBD2 (6 bases). Trimming cost V 2 bases and J 5 bases, with 14 bases left between them. CDR3 length equals 15 residues. Germline V lookup: CDR1 MNHNS, CDR2 SASEGT. The CDR3 DNA reads as TGTGCCAGCAGTGAATTCCGCGGGACGGTAGATACGCAGTATTTT. Protein: CASSEFRGTVDTQYF.

The gene calls are TRBV29-1 and TRBJ1-2, with D uncertain. The CDR3 is 11 amino acids. Trimming cost V 1 base and J 11 bases, with 11 bases left between them. From germline, CDR1 is SQVTM and CDR2 ANQGSEA. The CDR3 DNA follows: TGCAGCGTTGAAGCAGCGGGCAAGTACACCTTC. Protein sequence: CSVEAAGKYTF.

A single count supports this clone. The chain carries TRBV19 and TRBJ1-1; unclear D gene. Trimming cost V 3 bases and J 1 base, with 12 bases left between them. The CDR3 is 15 amino acids. CDR1 LNHDA and CDR2 SQIVND come from the germline V gene (reference sequence). The CDR3 bases are TGTGCCAGTAGTATTTCAGCTCAGAGGAACACTGAAGCTTTCTTT. It translates to CASSISAQRNTEAFF.

V gene TRBV5-6 combines with J gene TRBJ2-4; TRBD1 matches at 11 bases. V shed 4 bases and J 6 bases; nucleotides not matched to a gene: 6. Germline CDR1 is SGHDT and CDR2 is YYEEEE. The CDR3 consists of 15 residues. The CDR3 protein is CASSPTGTGGNIQYF. The CDR3 region has the DNA TGTGCCAGCAGCCCCACCGGGACAGGGGGAAACATTCAGTACTTC.

The gene calls are TRBV29-1 and TRBJ2-7, with D unresolved. Germline V gene lookup returns CDR1 SQVTM and CDR2 ANQGSEA. The CDR3 is made up of 13 amino acids. With 6 bases removed from V and 0 bases from J, the gap between germline ends came to 12 bases. The CDR3 region is CSVTHFTSYEQYF. The DNA for the CDR3 is TGCAGCGTGACACACTTCACCTCCTACGAGCAGTACTTC.

This chain links TRBV19 with TRBJ1-1; TRBD1 agrees at 9 bases. The V segment lost 9 bases and the J segment 0 bases; nucleotides outside the gene matches: 11. CDR1 is LNHDA, CDR2 SQIVND, per germline (reference sequence). This CDR3 contains 16 residues. The CDR3 bases are TGTGCCAGCCCTCCCCGACAGGGGGGGATGAACACTGAAGCTTTCTTT. Translated, it gives CASPPRQGGMNTEAFF.

The rearrangement joins TRBV29-1 to TRBJ1-2; D remains ambiguous. V gave up 3 bases and J gave up 8 bases, with 16 bases separating them. Germline CDR1 reads SQVTM; CDR2 reads ANQGSEA. This CDR3 region has 13 residues. In nucleotides, the CDR3 is TGCAGCGTTGAGGCCGTCTCTTCGTCGGGCTACACCTTC. It encodes CSVEAVSSSGYTF.

This clone has just a few counts. V is TRBV18 and J is TRBJ1-6, with 7 nucleotides matching TRBD1. Germline CDR1 KGHSH, CDR2 LQKENI. With 5 bases clipped from V and 6 bases from J, the junction kept 4 bases outside the gene matches. CDR3 size: 14 residues. The CDR3 sequence: CASSSTGSNSPLHF. CDR3 sequence (DNA): TGTGCCAGCTCATCGACAGGGTCTAATTCACCCCTCCACTTT.

The gene calls are TRBV27 and TRBJ2-5; TRBD2 aligns across 8 bases. The junction had 8 bases not matched to a gene; V was cut back by 3 bases and J by 2 bases. The CDR3 has 16 residues. The germline CDR1 and CDR2 sequences are MNHEY and SMNVEV (reference sequence). CDR3 loop: CASSLVVASGQETQYF. The CDR3 nucleotides are TGTGCCAGCAGTTTGGTGGTGGCTAGCGGGCAAGAGACCCAGTACTTC.